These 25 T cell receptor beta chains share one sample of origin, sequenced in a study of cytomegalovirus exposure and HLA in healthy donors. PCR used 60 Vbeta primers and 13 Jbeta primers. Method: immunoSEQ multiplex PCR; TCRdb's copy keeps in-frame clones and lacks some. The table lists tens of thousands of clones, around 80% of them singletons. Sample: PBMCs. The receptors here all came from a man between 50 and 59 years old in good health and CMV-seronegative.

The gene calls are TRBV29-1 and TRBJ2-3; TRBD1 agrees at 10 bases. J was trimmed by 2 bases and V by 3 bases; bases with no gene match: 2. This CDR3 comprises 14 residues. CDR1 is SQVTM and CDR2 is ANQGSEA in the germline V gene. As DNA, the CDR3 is TGCAGCGTTGAGGACAGGGGGAACACAGATACGCAGTATTTT. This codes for CSVEDRGNTDTQYF.

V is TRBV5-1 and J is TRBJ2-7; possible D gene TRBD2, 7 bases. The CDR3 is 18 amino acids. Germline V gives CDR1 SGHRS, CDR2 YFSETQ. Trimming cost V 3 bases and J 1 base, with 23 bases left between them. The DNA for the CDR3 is TGCGCCAGCAGCTGGCCACCAAGGGGCGGGGGACATTCCTACGAGCAGTACTTC. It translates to CASSWPPRGGGHSYEQYF.

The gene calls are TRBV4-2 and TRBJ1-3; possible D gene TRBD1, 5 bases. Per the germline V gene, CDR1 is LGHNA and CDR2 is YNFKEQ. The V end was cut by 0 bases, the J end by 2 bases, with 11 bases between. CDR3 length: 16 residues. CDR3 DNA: TGTGCCAGCAGCCAAGATGGGGCCAGGGCTGGAAACACCATATATTTT. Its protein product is CASSQDGARAGNTIYF.

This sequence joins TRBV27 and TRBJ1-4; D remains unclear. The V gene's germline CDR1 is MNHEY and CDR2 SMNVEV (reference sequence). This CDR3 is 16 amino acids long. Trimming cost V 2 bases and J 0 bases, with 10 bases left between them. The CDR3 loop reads CASSLMRPATNEKLFF. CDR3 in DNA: TGTGCCAGCAGTTTAATGAGGCCAGCAACTAATGAAAAACTGTTTTTT.

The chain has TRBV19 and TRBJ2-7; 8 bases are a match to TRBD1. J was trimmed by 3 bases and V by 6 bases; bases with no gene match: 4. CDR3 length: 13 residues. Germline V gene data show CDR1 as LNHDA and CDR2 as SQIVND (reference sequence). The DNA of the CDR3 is TGTGCCAGTAGGGGGGGACAGGTCTACGAGCAGTACTTC. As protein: CASRGGQVYEQYF.

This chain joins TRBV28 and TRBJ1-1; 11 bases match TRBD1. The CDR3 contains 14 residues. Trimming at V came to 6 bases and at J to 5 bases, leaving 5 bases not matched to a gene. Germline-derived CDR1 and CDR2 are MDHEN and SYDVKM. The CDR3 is CASSLGQGVTEAFF. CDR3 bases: TGTGCCAGCAGCCTGGGACAGGGGGTAACTGAAGCTTTCTTT.

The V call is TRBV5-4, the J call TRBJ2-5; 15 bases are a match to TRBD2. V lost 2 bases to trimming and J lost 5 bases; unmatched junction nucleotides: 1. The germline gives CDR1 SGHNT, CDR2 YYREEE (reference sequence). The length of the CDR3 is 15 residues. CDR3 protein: CASSFGLAGGETQYF. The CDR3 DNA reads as TGTGCCAGCAGCTTTGGACTAGCGGGAGGGGAGACCCAGTACTTC.

CDR3 amino acids: CASSHRGTGELFF. As DNA, the CDR3 is TGTGCCAGCAGCCACAGGGGAACCGGGGAGCTGTTTTTT. The rearrangement links TRBV28 to TRBJ2-2, with 7 bases identical to TRBD1. Germline values: CDR1 MDHEN, CDR2 SYDVKM. V lost 6 bases to trimming and J lost 5 bases; unmatched junction nucleotides: 3. The CDR3 has 13 residues. Supplemented by reference TRBV28 and TRBJ2-2, the full variable domain reads DVKVTQSSRYLVKRTGEKVFLECVQDMDHENMFWYRQDPGLGLRLIYFSYDVKMKEKGDIPEGYSVSREKKERFSLILESASTNQTSMYLCASSHRGTGELFFGEGSRLTVL.

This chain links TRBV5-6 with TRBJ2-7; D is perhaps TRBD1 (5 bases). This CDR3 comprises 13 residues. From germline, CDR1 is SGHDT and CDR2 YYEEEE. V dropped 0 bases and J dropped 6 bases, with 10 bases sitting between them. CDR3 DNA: TGTGCCAGCAGCTTGGGTGTCCAGGGCGAGCAGTACTTC. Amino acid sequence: CASSLGVQGEQYF.

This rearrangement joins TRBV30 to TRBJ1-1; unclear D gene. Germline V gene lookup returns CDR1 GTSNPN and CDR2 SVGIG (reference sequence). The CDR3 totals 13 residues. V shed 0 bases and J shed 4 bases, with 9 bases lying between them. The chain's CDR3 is CAWSVPPTTEAFF. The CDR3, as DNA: TGTGCCTGGAGTGTACCGCCTACCACTGAAGCTTTCTTT.

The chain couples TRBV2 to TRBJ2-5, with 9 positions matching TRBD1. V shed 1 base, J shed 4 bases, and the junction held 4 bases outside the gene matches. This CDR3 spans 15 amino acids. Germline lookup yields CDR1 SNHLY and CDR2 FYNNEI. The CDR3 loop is CASSEDRGQRETQYF. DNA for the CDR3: TGTGCCAGCAGTGAAGACAGGGGGCAGAGAGAGACCCAGTACTTC.

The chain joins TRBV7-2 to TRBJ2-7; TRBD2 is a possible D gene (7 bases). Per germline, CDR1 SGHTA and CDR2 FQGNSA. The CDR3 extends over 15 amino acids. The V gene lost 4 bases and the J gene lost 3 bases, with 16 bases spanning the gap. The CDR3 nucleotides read TGTGCCAGCAGCTCGCAGATGGGGGGGCACTACGAGCAGTACTTC. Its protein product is CASSSQMGGHYEQYF. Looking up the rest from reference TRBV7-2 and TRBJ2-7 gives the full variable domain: GAGVSQSPSNKVTEKGKDVELRCDPISGHTALYWYRQSLGQGLEFLIYFQGNSAPDKSGLPSDRFSAERTGGSVSTLTIQRTQQEDSAVYLCASSSQMGGHYEQYFGPGTRLTVT.

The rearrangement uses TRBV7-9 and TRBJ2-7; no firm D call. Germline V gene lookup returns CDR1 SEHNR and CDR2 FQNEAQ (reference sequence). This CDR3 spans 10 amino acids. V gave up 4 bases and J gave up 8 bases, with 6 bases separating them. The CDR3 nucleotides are TGTGCCAGCAGCTATGGCAAGCAGTACTTC. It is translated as CASSYGKQYF.

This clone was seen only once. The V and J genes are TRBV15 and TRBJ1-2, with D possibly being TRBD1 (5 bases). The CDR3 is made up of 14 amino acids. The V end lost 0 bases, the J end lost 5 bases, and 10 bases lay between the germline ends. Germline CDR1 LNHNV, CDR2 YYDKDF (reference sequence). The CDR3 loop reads CATSREQVGYGYTF. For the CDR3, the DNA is TGTGCCACCAGCAGAGAACAGGTCGGGTATGGCTACACCTTC.

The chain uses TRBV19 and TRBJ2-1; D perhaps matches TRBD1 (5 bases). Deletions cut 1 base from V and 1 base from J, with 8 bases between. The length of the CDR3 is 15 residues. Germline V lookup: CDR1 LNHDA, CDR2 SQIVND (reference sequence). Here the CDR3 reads CASSIGQTSYNEQFF. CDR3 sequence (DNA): TGTGCCAGTAGTATAGGACAGACGTCCTACAATGAGCAGTTCTTC.

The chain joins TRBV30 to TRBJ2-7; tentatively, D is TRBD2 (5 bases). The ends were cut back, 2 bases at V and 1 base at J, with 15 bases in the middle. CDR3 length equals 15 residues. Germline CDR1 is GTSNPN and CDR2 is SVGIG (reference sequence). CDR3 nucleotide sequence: TGTGCCTGGAGTCTAGAACTAGGACGGTCCTACGAGCAGTACTTC. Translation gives CAWSLELGRSYEQYF. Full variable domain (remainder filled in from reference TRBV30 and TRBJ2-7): SQTIHQWPATLVQPVGSPLSLECTVEGTSNPNLYWYRQAAGRGLQLLFYSVGIGQISSEVPQNLSASRPQDRQFILSSKKLLLSDSGFYLCAWSLELGRSYEQYFGPGTRLTVT.

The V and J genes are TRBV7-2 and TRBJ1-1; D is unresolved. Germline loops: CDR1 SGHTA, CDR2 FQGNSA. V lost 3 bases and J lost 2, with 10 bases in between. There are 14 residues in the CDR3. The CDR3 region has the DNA TGTGCCAGCAGCTTCTCCTCTGTTAACACTGAAGCTTTCTTT. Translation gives CASSFSSVNTEAFF.

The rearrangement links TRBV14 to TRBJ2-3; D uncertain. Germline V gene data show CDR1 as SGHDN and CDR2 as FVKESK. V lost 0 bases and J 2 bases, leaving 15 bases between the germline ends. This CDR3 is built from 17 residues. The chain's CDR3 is CASSQDRAGISTDTQYF. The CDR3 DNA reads TGTGCCAGCAGCCAAGATCGTGCAGGAATATCCACAGATACGCAGTATTTT.

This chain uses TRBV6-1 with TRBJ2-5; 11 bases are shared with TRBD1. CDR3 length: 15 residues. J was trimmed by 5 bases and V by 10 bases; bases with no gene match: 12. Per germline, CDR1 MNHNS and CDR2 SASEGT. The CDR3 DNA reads TGTGCCACATTTTCGGACAGGGGGCGCCTGGAGACCCAGTACTTC. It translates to CATFSDRGRLETQYF.

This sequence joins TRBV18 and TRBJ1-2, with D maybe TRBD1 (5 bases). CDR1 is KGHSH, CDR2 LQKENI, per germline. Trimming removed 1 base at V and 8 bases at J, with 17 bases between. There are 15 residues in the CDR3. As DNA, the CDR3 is TGTGCCAGCTCACCACGGAGGGACGGCCATTACGGCTACACCTTC. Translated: CASSPRRDGHYGYTF.

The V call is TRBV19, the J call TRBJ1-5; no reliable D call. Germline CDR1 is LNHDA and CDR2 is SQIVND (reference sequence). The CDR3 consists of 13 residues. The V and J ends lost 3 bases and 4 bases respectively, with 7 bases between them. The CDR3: CASSISLNQPQHF. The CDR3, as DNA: TGTGCCAGTAGTATCAGTCTTAATCAGCCCCAGCATTTT. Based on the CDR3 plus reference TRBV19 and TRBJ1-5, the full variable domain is DGGITQSPKYLFRKEGQNVTLSCEQNLNHDAMYWYRQDPGQGLRLIYYSQIVNDFQKGDIAEGYSVSREKKESFPLTVTSAQKNPTAFYLCASSISLNQPQHFGDGTRLSIL.

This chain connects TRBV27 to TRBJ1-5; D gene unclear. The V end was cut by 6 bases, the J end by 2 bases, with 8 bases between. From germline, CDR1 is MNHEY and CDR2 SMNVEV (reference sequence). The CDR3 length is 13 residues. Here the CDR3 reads CASSLQGNQPQHF. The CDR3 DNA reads TGTGCCAGCAGCCTTCAGGGCAATCAGCCCCAGCATTTT.

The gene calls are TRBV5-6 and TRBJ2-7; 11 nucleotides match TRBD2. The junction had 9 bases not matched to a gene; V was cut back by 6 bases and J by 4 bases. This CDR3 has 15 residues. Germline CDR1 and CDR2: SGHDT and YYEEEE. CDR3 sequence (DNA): TGTGCCAGCACCACCCCTAGCGGGAGGACTTACGAGCAGTACTTC. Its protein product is CASTTPSGRTYEQYF.

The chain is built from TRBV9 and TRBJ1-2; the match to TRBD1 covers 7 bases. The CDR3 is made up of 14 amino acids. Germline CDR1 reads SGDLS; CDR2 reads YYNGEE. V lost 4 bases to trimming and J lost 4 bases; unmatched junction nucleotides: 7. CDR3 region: CASSIHRGSYGYTF. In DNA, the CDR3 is TGTGCCAGCAGCATTCACAGGGGATCCTATGGCTACACCTTC.

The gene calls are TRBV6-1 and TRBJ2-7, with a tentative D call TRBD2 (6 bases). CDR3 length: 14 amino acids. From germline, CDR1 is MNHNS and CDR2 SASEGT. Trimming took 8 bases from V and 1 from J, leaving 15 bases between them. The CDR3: CASRKGTGSYEQYF. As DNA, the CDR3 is TGTGCCAGCCGTAAGGGGACTGGTTCCTACGAGCAGTACTTC.